Listed below are T cell receptor beta chains from one sample, sequenced in a study of cytomegalovirus exposure and HLA in healthy donors. Generated by immunoSEQ multiplex PCR, the TCRdb table keeps only in-frame clones and is missing some. The sample lists approximately 160,000 clones, roughly 75% occurring once. Material: PBMCs. The receptors stem from a man aged 18 to 30 in good health and CMV-seronegative. Both conserved end residues are part of each CDR3. A D gene is named only where the DNA matches it firmly. For some rows the clone size is stated as once, few or many, or as a class when expanded; others skip it.

D	size	V	length	J	DNA	CDR3
TRBD1	.	TRBV7-7	16	TRBJ2-7	TGTGCTAGCAGCCCGTTAAGGGGGACAGGGGTCTACGAGCAGTACTTC	CASSPLRGTGVYEQYF
.	medium-sized	TRBV25-1	14	TRBJ1-3	TGTGCCAGCAGTGAGGCAGGCTCTGGAAACACCATATATTTT	CASSEAGSGNTIYF
.	.	TRBV5-1	14	TRBJ2-7	TGCGCCAGCAGCTTGAGGGGTGCCCCCTACGAGCAGTACTTC	CASSLRGAPYEQYF
TRBD2	once	TRBV7-2	14	TRBJ2-5	TGTGCCAGCAGCTTAGTAGCGGGACCCGGGACCCAGTACTTC	CASSLVAGPGTQYF
.	.	TRBV30	21	TRBJ2-1	TGTGCCTGGAGTGGAGTCAGGGTTGGGGGGCCGGGGGGAGTTTTCTACAATGAGCAGTTCTTC	CAWSGVRVGGPGGVFYNEQFF
TRBD2	.	TRBV6-5	15	TRBJ2-7	TGTGCCAGCAGTTACAGACTAGCGCTTACCTACGAGCAGTACTTC	CASSYRLALTYEQYF
.	.	TRBV5-4	15	TRBJ2-1	TGTGCCAGCAGCTTGGATCCAGACACTTACAATGAGCAGTTCTTC	CASSLDPDTYNEQFF
.	.	TRBV2	13	TRBJ1-5	TGTGCCAGCATAGCAGGGCCAAATCAGCCCCAGCATTTT	CASIAGPNQPQHF
.	.	TRBV4-3	15	TRBJ2-7	TGCGCCAGCAGCCAAGGCGGAATCTCAGCCTACGAGCAGTACTTC	CASSQGGISAYEQYF
TRBD1	few	TRBV7-6	16	TRBJ2-7	TGTGCCAGCAGCTTAGCGGGCAGGGGGCGATCCTACGAGCAGTACTTC	CASSLAGRGRSYEQYF
TRBD1	.	TRBV28	15	TRBJ1-4	TGTGCCAGTGGCTCCGGGACAGGGGAAAATGAAAAACTGTTTTTT	CASGSGTGENEKLFF
TRBD1	.	TRBV7-2	13	TRBJ1-5	TGTGCCAGCAGCTTGACAGGGAATCAGCCCCAGCATTTC	CASSLTGNQPQHF
.	few	TRBV4-1	14	TRBJ2-3	TGCGCCACTCAACAGGGCCCCGCCACGGATACGCAGTATTTT	CATQQGPATDTQYF
TRBD1	.	TRBV5-1	13	TRBJ2-5	TGCGCCAGCAGCCCCGGACAGGGGGAGACCCAGTACTTC	CASSPGQGETQYF
TRBD1	many	TRBV9	15	TRBJ2-1	TGTGCCAGCAGCCCCTCGGGACAGTCCTACAATGAGCAGTTCTTC	CASSPSGQSYNEQFF
.	.	TRBV19	12	TRBJ2-5	TGTGCCAGTAGTGCAGGGGTAAAGACCCGGTACTTC	CASSAGVKTRYF
TRBD2	few	TRBV2	18	TRBJ2-7	TGTGCCAGCAGTGAAGAAGCTAGCGGGAGGGTGAGCTCCTACGAGCAGTACTTC	CASSEEASGRVSSYEQYF
.	few	TRBV7-8	12	TRBJ2-7	TGTGCCAGCAGCTTATACATCCTGGAGCAGTACTTC	CASSLYILEQYF
.	.	TRBV7-9	12	TRBJ2-7	TGTGCCAGCAAAGGCGGCTCCTACGAGCAGTACTTC	CASKGGSYEQYF
TRBD2	few	TRBV2	19	TRBJ2-6	TGTGCCAGCAGTGAACCTAGCGGGAGGTTAGGGTCTGGGGCCAACGTCCTGACTTTC	CASSEPSGRLGSGANVLTF
TRBD2	.	TRBV6-1	17	TRBJ2-3	TGTGCCAGCAGTGTACACACTAGCGGGAGGGCGGAAGATACGCAGTATTTT	CASSVHTSGRAEDTQYF
.	.	TRBV19	15	TRBJ2-1	TGTGCCAGTAGTAGAGGCGAGAGCTCCTACAATGAGCAGTTCTTC	CASSRGESSYNEQFF
TRBD1	.	TRBV15	15	TRBJ2-2	TGTGCCACCAGCAGAAGACAGGGCATCGCCGGGGAGCTGTTTTTT	CATSRRQGIAGELFF
.	.	TRBV11-3	15	TRBJ2-2	TGTGCCAGCAGCTTACTGGGGGCGCAGACCGGGGAGCTGTTTTTT	CASSLLGAQTGELFF
.	.	TRBV10-3	14	TRBJ2-2	TGTGCCATCAGTGGGCCCGAGAACACCGGGGAGCTGTTTTTT	CAISGPENTGELFF
TRBD1	.	TRBV9	16	TRBJ2-2	TGTGCCAGCAGCCCTGATAGGGGGCTGACCACCGGGGAGCTGTTTTTT	CASSPDRGLTTGELFF
.	.	TRBV30	13	TRBJ2-1	TGTGCCTGGAGTCCCGGGGGGCTCAATGAGCAGTTCTTC	CAWSPGGLNEQFF
.	.	TRBV9	16	TRBJ2-5	TGTGCCAGCAGCGTAGGGGATTCGGCAGGGGGGGAGACCCAGTACTTC	CASSVGDSAGGETQYF
.	.	TRBV7-9	11	TRBJ2-3	TGTGCCGGGTCGGAGACGGATACGCAGTATTTT	CAGSETDTQYF
TRBD1	.	TRBV27	17	TRBJ2-3	TGTGCCAGCAGTTTATCCCACCGGGACAGGGGGGGAGATACGCAGTATTTT	CASSLSHRDRGGDTQYF
.	.	TRBV28	15	TRBJ1-5	TGTGCCAGCACGTTCCGACAGGTCTATAATCAGCCCCAGCATTTT	CASTFRQVYNQPQHF
TRBD2	.	TRBV7-9	18	TRBJ2-1	TGTGCCAGCAGCGCCGGTCAGCCGGGACTAGCCTTCATCAATGAGCAGTTCTTC	CASSAGQPGLAFINEQFF
.	.	TRBV4-3	17	TRBJ2-6	TGCGCCAGCAGCCAAGAGGAAGGACACTCTGGGGCCAACGTCCTGACTTTC	CASSQEEGHSGANVLTF
.	.	TRBV7-8	14	TRBJ2-7	TGTGCCAGCAGCTTAGTCGCGGGTACCTACGAGCAGTACTTC	CASSLVAGTYEQYF
.	.	TRBV7-2	12	TRBJ2-7	TGTGCCAGCAGCCCCCCATTGAACGAGCAGTACTTC	CASSPPLNEQYF
.	.	TRBV7-2	13	TRBJ2-3	TGTGCCAGCAGCAGCAGGGTGCGAGATACGCAGTATTTT	CASSSRVRDTQYF
.	.	TRBV11-2	12	TRBJ2-7	TGTGCCAGCAGCTCGACCGGGGGCGAGCAGTACTTC	CASSSTGGEQYF
.	.	TRBV7-9	15	TRBJ2-1	TGTGCCAGCAGTAGATCGGGGTCCCAAGGCAATGAGCAGTTCTTC	CASSRSGSQGNEQFF
TRBD1	.	TRBV7-2	14	TRBJ1-1	TGTGCCAGCAGCCGCGGCGGGGACAGCACTGAAGCTTTCTTT	CASSRGGDSTEAFF
.	.	TRBV18	14	TRBJ1-4	TGTGCCAGCTCACCAGGGGCCGAAGGGGAAAAACTGTTTTTT	CASSPGAEGEKLFF
TRBD1	.	TRBV7-9	16	TRBJ2-1	TGTGCCAGCAGCTGGTTTGGACAGGGGACCTACAATGAGCAGTTCTTC	CASSWFGQGTYNEQFF
TRBD2	.	TRBV19	15	TRBJ2-7	TGTGCCAGTAGTATAGTCGCGGGAGGACCCTACGAGCAGTACTTC	CASSIVAGGPYEQYF